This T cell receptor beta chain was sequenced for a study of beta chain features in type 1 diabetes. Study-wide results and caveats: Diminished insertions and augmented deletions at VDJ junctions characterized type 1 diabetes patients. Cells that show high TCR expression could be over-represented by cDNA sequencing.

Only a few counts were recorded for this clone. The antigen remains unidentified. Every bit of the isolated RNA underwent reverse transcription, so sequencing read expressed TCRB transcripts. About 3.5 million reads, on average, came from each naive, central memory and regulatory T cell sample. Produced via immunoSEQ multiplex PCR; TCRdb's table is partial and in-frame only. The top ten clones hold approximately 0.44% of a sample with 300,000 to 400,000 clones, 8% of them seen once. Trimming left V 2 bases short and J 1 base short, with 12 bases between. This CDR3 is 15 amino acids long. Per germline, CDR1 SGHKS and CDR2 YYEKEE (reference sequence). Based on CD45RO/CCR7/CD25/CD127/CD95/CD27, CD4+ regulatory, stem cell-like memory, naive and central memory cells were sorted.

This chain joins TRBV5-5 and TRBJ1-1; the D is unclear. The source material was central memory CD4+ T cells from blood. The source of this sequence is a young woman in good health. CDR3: CASSLHGLQNTEAFF. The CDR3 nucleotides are TGTGCCAGCAGCTTACACGGCCTACAGAACACTGAAGCTTTCTTT.